This TCR beta chain was captured in a study of blood T cell repertoires in COVID-19. Study background: PBMCs, B-cell-depleted T cells, or T cells were the source of the cDNA or gDNA that made up the material.

Trimming removed 1 base from V and 0 bases from J; junction bases left unmatched: 7. In germline, CDR1 is LGHDT, CDR2 YNNKEL (reference sequence). There are 17 residues in the CDR3. Original methodology: The authors estimated nucleated cell counts from reference gene primer amplification. Measured with immunoSEQ multiplex PCR; TCRdb has only the in-frame clones, and not every one. From that table come the V and J calls and clone size; the DNA was used to work out D and trimming. The table lists some 200,000 clones, roughly nine tenths of them singletons, with more than 0.7% in the top ten. This TCR derives from a woman aged 70-85 years with acute or convalescent COVID-19. The source material was peripheral blood. The J gene is TRBJ1-2, the V gene TRBV3-1 (or the pseudogene TRBV3-2), with 8 bases matching TRBD1. For the CDR3, the DNA is TGTGCCAGCAGCCAAGGGGGACCGACAGGGGCTAACTATGGCTACACCTTC. Translation gives CASSQGGPTGANYGYTF.